The 27 T cell receptor beta chains below come from one sample, sequenced in a study of blood T cell repertoires in COVID-19. Sequenced by immunoSEQ multiplex PCR; TCRdb stores in-frame clones only, minus some. Of about 130,000 clones listed, approximately 86% were seen once; the top ten hold around 2.3%. Sequencing was carried out using PBMCs or T cells enriched from blood (not recorded which). The receptors derive from a woman in her forties or fifties who had recovered from COVID-19.

The chain employs TRBV19 and TRBJ2-2; weak D call: TRBD2 (6 bases). In germline, CDR1 is LNHDA, CDR2 SQIVND (reference sequence). The CDR3 is 15 residues long. Trimming shortened V by 7 bases and J by 4 bases, and 16 bases separated the two germline ends. The CDR3 here is CASTSSGEITGELFF. The CDR3 DNA reads as TGTGCCAGTACCTCATCGGGGGAAATCACCGGGGAGCTGTTTTTT.

The chain joins TRBV9 to TRBJ2-3; 8 nucleotides line up with TRBD1. V gave up 2 bases and J gave up 1 base; unmatched junction bases: 0. The germline CDR1 and CDR2 sequences are SGDLS and YYNGEE. This CDR3 is 14 amino acids long. CDR3 nucleotide sequence: TGTGCCAGCAGCGTGGACAGGGGCACAGATACGCAGTATTTT. It yields the protein CASSVDRGTDTQYF.

This CDR3 reads CASSSKVDNTYEQYF. CDR3 in DNA: TGTGCCAGCAGCTCGAAGGTGGACAACACCTACGAGCAGTACTTC. The chain joins TRBV5-4 to TRBJ2-7; possibly TRBD1 for D (5 bases). The CDR3 covers 15 residues. Germline CDR1 is SGHNT and CDR2 is YYREEE (reference sequence). The germline V and J ends were trimmed by 3 bases and 2 bases, with 15 bases remaining between them.

This clone was observed a few times. This sequence joins TRBV19 and TRBJ1-2; D not certain. This CDR3 has 14 residues. The germline CDR1 and CDR2 sequences are LNHDA and SQIVND (reference sequence). Trimming stripped 5 bases from V and 2 bases from J, with 12 bases between. The CDR3 DNA sequence: TGTGCCAGTAGTCCGATAAGCGGGAACTATGGCTACACCTTC. This encodes CASSPISGNYGYTF.

The chain joins TRBV7-3 to TRBJ1-1; D unresolved. The CDR3 has 13 residues. Trimming stripped 6 bases from V and 5 bases from J, with 13 bases between. Per germline, CDR1 SGHTA and CDR2 FQGTGA. In DNA, the CDR3 is TGTGCCAGCAGTATCGACCAGGCTACTGAAGCTTTCTTT. Its translation is CASSIDQATEAFF.

V is TRBV11-2 and J is TRBJ2-1, with 9 positions matching TRBD2. V was pared by 5 bases and J by 9 bases, with 20 bases of the junction left unmatched. The CDR3 loop spans 18 amino acids. Looked up from germline, CDR1 is SGHAT and CDR2 is FQNNGV. This CDR3 reads CASSPPLPAGGLVSEQFF. The CDR3 bases are TGTGCCAGCAGCCCACCGCTGCCAGCGGGGGGTTTGGTTAGTGAGCAGTTCTTC.

The chain uses TRBV3-1 (or the pseudogene TRBV3-2) and TRBJ2-1; tentative D call: TRBD2 (7 bases). Germline V gene lookup returns CDR1 LGHDT and CDR2 YNNKEL (reference sequence). This CDR3 has 14 residues. Trimming took 1 base from V and 10 from J, leaving 14 bases between them. The CDR3 is CASSQAAGAGEQFF. The DNA of the CDR3 is TGTGCCAGCAGCCAAGCGGCGGGGGCGGGGGAGCAGTTCTTC.

CDR3 in amino acids: CASSKETARPEAFF. CDR3 nucleotide sequence: TGCGCCAGCAGCAAAGAGACGGCCAGGCCTGAAGCTTTCTTT. The V gene is TRBV5-1, the J gene TRBJ1-1; D not certain. CDR3 length: 14 amino acids. V gave up 4 bases and J gave up 6 bases, with 16 bases separating them. Germline CDR1 and CDR2: SGHRS and YFSETQ.

This clone came up a few times. J is TRBJ1-2 and V is TRBV7-9, with TRBD1 matching 7 bases. The germline gives CDR1 SEHNR, CDR2 FQNEAQ (reference sequence). CDR3 length: 13 residues. The V and J ends lost 7 bases and 4 bases, in that order; junction bases with no gene match: 6. For the CDR3, the DNA is TGTGCCAGCACCCCAGGGGGATTCTATGGCTACACCTTC. Translating it yields CASTPGGFYGYTF.

Written as DNA, the CDR3 is TGCGCCAGCAGCTCGGGACAGGACACGACTAGACAAGAGACCCAGTACTTC. Translation: CASSSGQDTTRQETQYF. V is TRBV5-1 and J is TRBJ2-5; 8 nucleotides align to TRBD1. CDR1 and CDR2 (germline): SGHRS, YFSETQ. The CDR3 runs to 17 residues. The trim removed 3 bases at V and 2 bases at J, leaving 12 bases unmatched.

The V call is TRBV7-6, the J call TRBJ2-3; 10 bases align to TRBD1. Germline CDR1 SGHVS, CDR2 FNYEAQ. The V and J ends lost 5 bases and 3 bases, in that order; junction bases with no gene match: 8. The CDR3 totals 16 residues. The CDR3 protein is CASSKAGTGVTDTQYF. In DNA form, the CDR3 reads TGTGCCAGCAGCAAAGCCGGGACAGGGGTGACAGATACGCAGTATTTT. Complete variable domain (other parts from reference TRBV7-6 and TRBJ2-3): GAGVSQSPRYKVTKRGQDVALRCDPISGHVSLYWYRQALGQGPEFLTYFNYEAQQDKSGLPNDRFSAERPEGSISTLTIQRTEQRDSAMYRCASSKAGTGVTDTQYFGPGTRLTVL.

This chain links TRBV7-9 with TRBJ2-1; D gene unclear. V was trimmed by 5 bases and J by 9 bases, leaving 11 bases between them. Germline V gene sequence: CDR1 SEHNR, CDR2 FQNEAQ (reference sequence). The CDR3 spans 12 residues. The DNA for the CDR3 is TGTGCCAGCAGCCTCGAATCCGGTGAGCAGTTCTTC. As protein: CASSLESGEQFF.

CDR3 coding DNA: TGTGCCAGCAGGGATGGACAGGGGAACTATGGCTACACCTTC. It codes for CASRDGQGNYGYTF. This chain uses TRBV7-8 with TRBJ1-2, with 9 bases matching TRBD1. V dropped 6 bases and J dropped 2; count of bases not matched to a gene: 4. The CDR3 is 14 amino acids. The germline V gene encodes CDR1 SGHVS and CDR2 FQNEAQ.

The rearrangement uses TRBV19 and TRBJ1-1; the D is unclear. This CDR3 has 14 amino acids. Germline V gives CDR1 LNHDA, CDR2 SQIVND (reference sequence). The V gene lost 2 bases and the J gene lost 2 bases, with 9 bases spanning the gap. The CDR3 here is CASSINRKNTEAFF. The CDR3 DNA sequence: TGTGCCAGTAGTATAAACAGAAAAAACACTGAAGCTTTCTTT.

The rearrangement uses TRBV27 and TRBJ1-2, with 7 bases matching TRBD1. Germline values: CDR1 MNHEY, CDR2 SMNVEV (reference sequence). V shed 4 bases and J 11 bases; nucleotides not matched to a gene: 7. The CDR3 has 12 amino acids. CDR3 nucleotides: TGTGCCAGCAGTTCAGGGACAGCCGGGTACACCTTC. It yields the protein CASSSGTAGYTF.

This clone showed up just a few times. The chain employs TRBV6-5 and TRBJ1-5; D is possibly TRBD1 (5 bases). The CDR3 has 13 amino acids. With 5 bases removed from V and 7 bases from J, the gap between germline ends came to 12 bases. Germline V gives CDR1 MNHEY, CDR2 SVGAGI. The CDR3 reads CASSTQGGQPQHF. In DNA, the CDR3 is TGTGCCAGCAGTACTCAGGGAGGCCAGCCCCAGCATTTT.

The chain combines TRBV9 with TRBJ1-6; no reliable D call. The V end lost 0 bases, the J end lost 8 bases, and 3 bases lay between the germline ends. Germline V lookup: CDR1 SGDLS, CDR2 YYNGEE. This CDR3 is built from 12 residues. In DNA, the CDR3 is TGTGCCAGCAGCGTAGACTATTCACCCCTCCACTTT. Translation: CASSVDYSPLHF.

This clone was seen at least ten times. The rearrangement links TRBV4-1 to TRBJ2-1; unclear D gene. V lost 4 bases and J 5 bases, leaving 15 bases between the germline ends. This CDR3 has 15 amino acids. CDR1 and CDR2 (germline): MGHRA, YSYEKL. The DNA for the CDR3 is TGCGCCAGCAGCCCTACGGTAGCCGTCCACAATGAGCAGTTCTTC. Protein sequence: CASSPTVAVHNEQFF.

This rearrangement joins TRBV6-2 or TRBV6-3 to TRBJ2-1, with 8 positions matching TRBD2. Germline V gives CDR1 MNHEY, CDR2 SVGEGT. This CDR3 has 15 residues. V trimming: 5 bases; J trimming: 6 bases; junction bases outside the gene matches: 9. The CDR3 DNA reads TGTGCCAGCAGTAACCCGGGGGGGCCCGGCAATGAGCAGTTCTTC. It translates to CASSNPGGPGNEQFF.

V usage is TRBV19 and J usage is TRBJ2-7, with 7 bases that match TRBD2. The germline gives CDR1 LNHDA, CDR2 SQIVND (reference sequence). There are 13 residues in the CDR3. The junction had 4 bases not matched to a gene; V was cut back by 2 bases and J by 6 bases. The CDR3 loop is CASSIRGVSEQYF. Written as DNA, the CDR3 is TGTGCCAGTAGTATACGGGGGGTGAGCGAGCAGTACTTC.

This chain joins TRBV5-1 and TRBJ2-4, with TRBD1 matching over 11 bases. Germline loops: CDR1 SGHRS, CDR2 YFSETQ. The V segment lost 4 bases and the J segment 2 bases; nucleotides outside the gene matches: 14. The CDR3 loop spans 19 amino acids. For the CDR3, the DNA is TGCGCCAGCAGCCAAACACGGACAGGGGGCGGAAGTACCAAAAACATTCAGTACTTC. Translated, it gives CASSQTRTGGGSTKNIQYF.

The J gene is TRBJ2-2, the V gene TRBV20-1, with 9 bases that match TRBD2. Germline CDR1 and CDR2: DFQATT and SNEGSKA (reference sequence). The junction had 12 bases not matched to a gene; V was cut back by 3 bases and J by 7 bases. The CDR3 length is 16 residues. The CDR3, as DNA: TGCAGTGCTAGTGTCTCTAGCGGGGATCTGGGCGGGGAGCTGTTTTTT. Translation: CSASVSSGDLGGELFF.

J is TRBJ2-7 and V is TRBV6-5; 11 bases line up with TRBD1. The CDR3 sequence is 15 residues long. The trim removed 0 bases at V and 6 bases at J, leaving 4 bases unmatched. The germline V gene has CDR1 MNHEY and CDR2 SVGAGI. The CDR3 here is CASSYSRTGGGEQYF. CDR3 in DNA: TGTGCCAGCAGTTACTCGAGGACAGGGGGCGGCGAGCAGTACTTC.

The chain has TRBV19 and TRBJ2-7; a weak D match, TRBD2 (5 bases). The CDR3 has 14 amino acids. Germline V gene data show CDR1 as LNHDA and CDR2 as SQIVND (reference sequence). The V and J ends lost 4 bases and 2 bases respectively, with 12 bases between them. Written as DNA, the CDR3 is TGTGCCAGTAGTAGCCCCGGGGAGACCTACGAGCAGTACTTC. Translated, it gives CASSSPGETYEQYF.

The rearrangement links TRBV6-1 to TRBJ2-7; 8 nucleotides match TRBD1. This CDR3 has 14 residues. The germline V gene has CDR1 MNHNS and CDR2 SASEGT. The ends lost 3 bases at V and 2 bases at J; junction bases unmatched: 3. The CDR3 sequence: CASSEDRVTYEQYF. The CDR3 region has the DNA TGTGCCAGCAGTGAGGACAGGGTGACCTACGAGCAGTACTTC.

The chain is built from TRBV7-4 and TRBJ2-1; TRBD2 matches at 11 bases. Germline lookup yields CDR1 SGHVT and CDR2 SQSDAQ. This CDR3 contains 16 residues. J gave up 10 bases and V 4 bases, and 12 bases lay outside the gene matches. CDR3 DNA sequence: TGTGCCAGCAGCTCAGGTAATAGCGGGGGGGCCTGGGAGCAGTTCTTC. Its translation is CASSSGNSGGAWEQFF.

The chain couples TRBV6-1 to TRBJ1-5; perhaps TRBD1 as D (6 bases). V lost 2 bases to trimming and J lost 1 base, with 18 bases between them. The germline V gene has CDR1 MNHNS and CDR2 SASEGT. The length of the CDR3 is 18 residues. DNA of the CDR3: TGTGCCAGCAGTGAAATGGTCAGGGGCTGGTCAAGCAATCAGCCCCAGCATTTT. This sequence encodes CASSEMVRGWSSNQPQHF.